The 19 T cell receptor beta chains listed next were all sequenced from one sample in a study of shared clonotypes between healthy human individuals. TCRdb's table, derived via immunoSEQ multiplex PCR, lists solely in-frame clones and lacks some. The sample lists about 1.1 million clones, roughly 80% seen once, with roughly 0.82% in the top ten. The sequencing sample was made of memory CD4+ T cells from PBMCs. Subset described: CD45RA-negative fraction. The source is a man younger than 35 in good health. Some clones in this sample may be carry-over from other donors' samples.

The gene calls are TRBV10-3 and TRBJ1-1, with D tentatively TRBD1 (5 bases). CDR3 length: 14 residues. Germline V lookup: CDR1 ENHRY, CDR2 SYGVKD. V was shortened by 2 bases and J by 0 bases, with 7 bases between the two germline ends. In DNA, the CDR3 is TGTGCCATCAGTGAGAAGGGGATGAACACTGAAGCTTTCTTT. Protein: CAISEKGMNTEAFF.

The chain combines TRBV5-1 with TRBJ2-1, with D possibly matching TRBD2 (6 bases). The CDR3 totals 16 residues. Trimming left V 3 bases short and J 12 bases short, with 25 bases between. Looked up from germline, CDR1 is SGHRS and CDR2 is YFSETQ. The CDR3 DNA is TGCGCCAGCAGCTGGACTACCGGGACCACGCAAGAGGCGCAGTTCTTC. This translates into CASSWTTGTTQEAQFF.

The chain combines TRBV6-6 with TRBJ2-5, with 10 bases matching TRBD1. The CDR3 contains 14 residues. Germline values: CDR1 MNHNY, CDR2 SVGAGI (reference sequence). V shed 5 bases and J 4 bases; nucleotides not matched to a gene: 4. The CDR3 protein is CASSQTGGLETQYF. Written as DNA, the CDR3 is TGTGCCAGCAGTCAGACAGGGGGCCTAGAGACCCAGTACTTC.

This chain uses TRBV7-3 with TRBJ2-7; 8 bases match TRBD2. V gave up 0 bases and J gave up 5 bases; unmatched junction bases: 3. CDR1 is SGHTA, CDR2 FQGTGA, per germline. There are 14 residues in the CDR3. The DNA of the CDR3 is TGTGCCAGCAGCTTAACGACTAGCGACGACGAGCAGTACTTC. It encodes CASSLTTSDDEQYF.

This clone has ten or more counts. This chain links TRBV5-5 with TRBJ1-4, with D perhaps TRBD1 (6 bases). V lost 5 bases and J 5 bases, leaving 13 bases between the germline ends. The length of the CDR3 is 14 residues. Germline lookup yields CDR1 SGHKS and CDR2 YYEKEE (reference sequence). CDR3 in amino acids: CASSLTGSNEKLFF. Here the CDR3 DNA reads TGTGCCAGCAGTTTGACAGGCAGCAATGAAAAACTGTTTTTT.

Here the CDR3 reads CASSLQGAREKLFF. CDR3 in DNA: TGTGCCAGCAGCTTGCAGGGGGCTCGTGAAAAACTGTTTTTT. The rearrangement joins TRBV5-4 to TRBJ1-4; 8 bases are shared with TRBD1. In germline, CDR1 is SGHNT, CDR2 YYREEE (reference sequence). CDR3 length: 14 residues. V was clipped by 1 base and J by 7 bases; unmatched bases: 3.

This clone appeared a few times. Other DNA variants within this sample encode the same CDR3. The chain joins TRBV9 to TRBJ2-1; D is possibly TRBD2 (6 bases). Germline V CDR1 and CDR2: SGDLS, YYNGEE. This CDR3 contains 13 residues. The V end lost 2 bases, the J end lost 3 bases, and 6 bases lay between the germline ends. The DNA of the CDR3 is TGTGCCAGCAGCGTCGGGAGCTACAATGAGCAGTTCTTC. Protein sequence: CASSVGSYNEQFF.

The sample holds one count of this clone. In the same sample, other DNA sequences code for this CDR3. The chain couples TRBV19 to TRBJ1-5; TRBD1 matches 9 bases. The germline gives CDR1 LNHDA, CDR2 SQIVND (reference sequence). The CDR3 sequence is 14 residues long. V was clipped by 5 bases and J by 2 bases; unmatched bases: 1. The chain's CDR3 is CASSDRGGNQPQHF. Written as DNA, the CDR3 is TGTGCCAGTAGTGACAGGGGGGGCAATCAGCCCCAGCATTTT.

On this clone: A far larger clone is one nucleotide away, so this likely arose from a read error. This sample also contains other DNA sequences that code for the same CDR3. The rearrangement uses TRBV30 and TRBJ1-2; D perhaps matches TRBD1 (5 bases). Trimming stripped 4 bases from V and 4 bases from J, with 16 bases between. CDR1 and CDR2 from the germline V gene are GTSNPN and SVGIG (reference sequence). The CDR3 contains 14 residues. DNA of the CDR3: TGTGCCTGGACCACCCCAGGGCAGTTCTATGGCTACACCTTC. It translates to CAWTTPGQFYGYTF.

This clone was detected a few times. The CDR3, as DNA: TGTGCCAGCAGCTTGAGGAGCGACGCTAACTATGGCTACACCTTC. Amino acid sequence: CASSLRSDANYGYTF. The chain recombines TRBV5-6 with TRBJ1-2, with D unresolved. The germline CDR1 and CDR2 sequences are SGHDT and YYEEEE. The CDR3 is made up of 15 amino acids. V lost 1 base to trimming and J lost 0 bases, with 10 bases between them.

A note on this clone: A far larger clone lies a single base away; this is likely a read error. The rearrangement uses TRBV29-1 and TRBJ2-2; the match to TRBD2 covers 10 bases. CDR1 and CDR2 from the germline V gene are SQVTM and ANQGSEA. This CDR3 comprises 16 residues. CDR3 sequence: CSVGASGSLLSGEPFF. In DNA, the CDR3 is TGCAGCGTTGGGGCTAGCGGGAGCCTCTTGTCCGGGGAGCCGTTTTTT.

This sequence joins TRBV28 and TRBJ2-7, with D possibly matching TRBD2 (6 bases). The V gene lost 3 bases and the J gene lost 6 bases, with 15 bases spanning the gap. Germline CDR1 MDHEN, CDR2 SYDVKM. The CDR3 extends over 14 amino acids. CDR3 protein: CASSLGGSGSEQYF. CDR3 bases: TGTGCCAGCAGTTTGGGGGGTTCTGGGAGCGAGCAGTACTTC.

The chain has TRBV11-2 and TRBJ2-5, with D hard to call. Per the germline V gene, CDR1 is SGHAT and CDR2 is FQNNGV. CDR3 length equals 11 residues. Trimming cost V 5 bases and J 5 bases, with 6 bases left between them. CDR3 amino acids: CASSPYETQYF. The CDR3 coding sequence is TGTGCCAGCAGCCCCTATGAGACCCAGTACTTC.

This chain joins TRBV4-3 and TRBJ2-5; D not certain. This CDR3 has 13 amino acids. Germline CDR1 is LGHNA and CDR2 is YSLEER. V lost 0 bases to trimming and J lost 6 bases, with 8 bases between them. CDR3 loop: CASSQDRWKTQYF. CDR3 sequence (DNA): TGCGCCAGCAGCCAAGATCGGTGGAAGACCCAGTACTTC.

The gene calls are TRBV29-1 and TRBJ1-5; possible D gene TRBD1, 6 bases. Deletions cut 4 bases from V and 2 bases from J, with 9 bases between. The CDR3 totals 13 residues. Looked up from germline, CDR1 is SQVTM and CDR2 is ANQGSEA. In DNA, the CDR3 is TGCAGCGTTGCGGGGGCTGGCAATCAGCCCCAGCATTTT. Translating gives CSVAGAGNQPQHF. The full variable domain, rest sourced from reference TRBV29-1 and TRBJ1-5, is SAVISQKPSRDICQRGTSLTIQCQVDSQVTMMFWYRQQPGQSLTLIATANQGSEATYESGFVIDKFPISRPNLTFSTLTVSNMSPEDSSIYLCSVAGAGNQPQHFGDGTRLSIL.

The chain joins TRBV18 to TRBJ1-2, with D perhaps matching TRBD1 (5 bases). This CDR3 spans 13 amino acids. Germline V gene data show CDR1 as KGHSH and CDR2 as LQKENI. Deletions cut 3 bases from V and 4 bases from J, with 9 bases between. The CDR3 spells CASSPDKLYGYTF. CDR3 nucleotide sequence: TGTGCCAGCTCACCGGACAAGCTCTATGGCTACACCTTC.

The V gene is TRBV28, the J gene TRBJ1-5; a weak D match, TRBD1 (5 bases). The ends were cut back, 4 bases at V and 4 bases at J, with 14 bases in the middle. The CDR3 sequence is 15 residues long. Germline CDR1 MDHEN, CDR2 SYDVKM. Here the CDR3 DNA reads TGTGCCAGCAGTTCCCCCGGGGCAGGGAATCAGCCCCAGCATTTT. Translation gives CASSSPGAGNQPQHF.

The chain couples TRBV5-1 to TRBJ2-2, with 10 positions matching TRBD2. CDR3 size: 17 residues. Germline values: CDR1 SGHRS, CDR2 YFSETQ. J lost 6 bases, V lost 0 bases, and 8 bases had no gene match. The CDR3 DNA follows: TGCGCCAGCAGCTTGGGTCTAGCGGGAGTTCTGGCCGGGGAGCTGTTTTTT. Its translation is CASSLGLAGVLAGELFF.

A word on this clone: A much larger clone is a single base away; this may be a read error. Distinct nucleotide sequences in the sample also encode this CDR3. The chain is built from TRBV30 and TRBJ1-2; no firm D call. V was cut by 2 bases and J by 7 bases, with 14 bases left in between. CDR1 is GTSNPN, CDR2 SVGIG, per germline (reference sequence). CDR3 length equals 13 residues. CDR3 in DNA: TGTGCCTGGAGTACGCGGGGTGGAGGTGGCTACACCTTC. It is translated as CAWSTRGGGGYTF.